This T cell receptor (beta chain) was found in a study of blood T cell repertoires in COVID-19. The CDR3 length is 13 residues. V lost 6 bases, J lost 6 bases, and 5 bases stayed unmatched. CDR1 and CDR2 (germline): MDHEN, SYDVKM. The table came from immunoSEQ multiplex PCR; TCRdb's copy has only in-frame clones and leaves some out. Of about 330,000 clones in the sample, 80% to 90% are singletons; the top ten hold under 11%. Sample: PBMCs or T cells enriched from blood (not recorded which). This chain links TRBV28 with TRBJ1-2, with TRBD1 matching 9 bases. The sequence derives from a woman aged 18-29 years who had recovered from COVID-19. This CDR3 is CASSSGTGHGYTF. CDR3 nucleotides: TGTGCCAGCAGCTCCGGGACAGGGCATGGCTACACCTTC.